This passage covers 17 T cell receptor beta chains from one sample sequenced in a study of T cell repertoires in cytomegalovirus infection. TCRdb reprocessed the reads via MiXCR and lists one record per CDR3 protein. This sample has around 120,000 distinct CDR3 sequences, with under 50% found just once. Their target antigens are unknown. This specimen was CD8+ T cells from cultured PBMCs, taken from culture after CMV antigen stimulation. These receptors came from a human donor in good health (CMV status not recorded). Some clones in this sample may be carry-over from other donors' samples.

The gene calls are TRBV2 and TRBJ2-7, with D possibly being TRBD1 (5 bases). Trimming pared 7 bases from V and 2 bases from J, leaving 12 bases between. Germline loops: CDR1 SNHLY, CDR2 FYNNEI. This CDR3 has 13 amino acids. CDR3 residues: CASTAGIPYEQYF. DNA of the CDR3: TGTGCCAGCACGGCAGGGATCCCCTACGAGCAGTACTTC.

The V call is TRBV7-3, the J call TRBJ1-1; no clear D. From germline, CDR1 is SGHTA and CDR2 FQGTGA. This CDR3 spans 13 amino acids. V shed 4 bases and J shed 5 bases, with 11 bases lying between them. CDR3 nucleotides: TGTGCCAGCAGCTCCCTCAAGAGGACTGAAGCTTTCTTT. It specifies CASSSLKRTEAFF.

The CDR3 here is CASSYLEQGSYNEQFF. The DNA for the CDR3 is TGTGCCAGCAGTTACTTGGAACAGGGATCCTACAATGAGCAGTTCTTC. This sequence joins TRBV6-6 and TRBJ2-1; perhaps TRBD1 as D (6 bases). The CDR3 runs 16 residues. Trimming took off 1 base at V and 1 base at J, with 11 bases between the two ends. Germline V gives CDR1 MNHNY, CDR2 SVGAGI (reference sequence).

There are a few counts of this clonotype. The V and J genes are TRBV3-1 and TRBJ1-2; D is unclear. Looked up from germline, CDR1 is LGHDT and CDR2 is YNNKEL (reference sequence). This CDR3 contains 14 residues. With 0 bases removed from V and 2 bases from J, the gap between germline ends came to 7 bases. This CDR3 is CASSQDRKNYGYTF. The CDR3 DNA sequence: TGTGCCAGCAGCCAAGATAGAAAGAACTATGGCTACACCTTC.

This clonotype was seen a few times. The rearrangement joins TRBV6-1 to TRBJ1-1; 8 nucleotides line up with TRBD1. Germline V gives CDR1 MNHNS, CDR2 SASEGT. The V and J ends lost 6 bases and 5 bases, in that order; junction bases with no gene match: 2. The CDR3 sequence is 12 residues long. The CDR3 region has the DNA TGTGCCAGCAGCGACAGGGGTACTGAAGCTTTCTTT. It specifies CASSDRGTEAFF.

This clonotype was picked up many times. The chain recombines TRBV28 with TRBJ2-3; D is possibly TRBD2 (5 bases). The germline gives CDR1 MDHEN, CDR2 SYDVKM. The CDR3 is 14 amino acids. Between the trimmed V and J ends, which lost 8 bases and 4 bases, there was a span of 16 bases. The CDR3: CASGRGMDADTQYF. The CDR3 DNA reads as TGTGCCAGCGGCCGAGGGATGGACGCAGATACGCAGTATTTT.

The table lists this clonotype with a few counts. The V call is TRBV7-2, the J call TRBJ2-7, with D perhaps given as TRBD1 or TRBD2 (5 bases each). Germline assignment: CDR1 SGHTA and CDR2 FQGNSA. The CDR3 contains 15 residues. Trimming pared 1 base from V and 1 base from J, leaving 11 bases between. The CDR3 reads CASSLVRDGSYEQYF. DNA for the CDR3: TGTGCCAGCAGCTTAGTCCGGGACGGATCCTACGAGCAGTACTTC.

This rearrangement joins TRBV6-5 to TRBJ2-3; the match to TRBD2 covers 14 bases. The ends lost 6 bases at V and 6 bases at J; junction bases unmatched: 11. The CDR3 is made up of 17 amino acids. CDR1 MNHEY and CDR2 SVGAGI come from the germline V gene. CDR3 DNA sequence: TGTGCCAGCAGGCCCGGACTAGCGGGGGGAAGAAAGGATACGCAGTATTTT. It encodes CASRPGLAGGRKDTQYF.

The chain is built from TRBV16 and TRBJ2-7; 10 positions match TRBD1. Trimming at V came to 5 bases and at J to 6 bases, leaving 13 bases not matched to a gene. Per germline, CDR1 KGHSY and CDR2 FQNENV. This CDR3 has 16 amino acids. The CDR3 DNA follows: TGTGCCAGCAGCGAAGGATTCGGGACAGGGGTTGTCGAGCAGTACTTC. It yields the protein CASSEGFGTGVVEQYF.

There are a few counts of this clonotype. The V gene is TRBV7-8, the J gene TRBJ2-1; 11 positions match TRBD2. The junction had 11 bases not matched to a gene; V was cut back by 3 bases and J by 10 bases. The CDR3 is made up of 16 amino acids. Germline-derived CDR1 and CDR2 are SGHVS and FQNEAQ. DNA of the CDR3: TGTGCCAGCAGCTTTGGTAGTAGCGGGGGGGCTAGGGAGCAGTTCTTC. Its protein product is CASSFGSSGGAREQFF.

The DNA for the CDR3 is TGTGCCACCAGCCCTGACAGAGAGACCCAGTACTTC. Translating it yields CATSPDRETQYF. This chain uses TRBV15 with TRBJ2-5, with D perhaps matching TRBD1 (5 bases). CDR3 size: 12 residues. Germline V CDR1 and CDR2: LNHNV, YYDKDF (reference sequence). V lost 5 bases to trimming and J lost 4 bases, with 8 bases between them.

The chain joins TRBV28 to TRBJ1-1; D ambiguous. The CDR3 totals 13 residues. The V end was cut by 3 bases, the J end by 0 bases, with 5 bases between. Looked up from germline, CDR1 is MDHEN and CDR2 is SYDVKM. CDR3 nucleotide sequence: TGTGCCAGCAGTTTTCTCGTGAACACTGAAGCTTTCTTT. The encoded protein is CASSFLVNTEAFF.

This sequence joins TRBV2 and TRBJ2-7, with D perhaps TRBD1 (6 bases). The CDR3 is 14 amino acids. V lost 6 bases, J lost 0 bases, and 12 bases lay in between. The V gene's germline CDR1 is SNHLY and CDR2 FYNNEI. In DNA, the CDR3 is TGTGCCAGCAGAAACCGGGACACCTCCTACGAGCAGTACTTC. Translated: CASRNRDTSYEQYF.

V and J are TRBV19 and TRBJ2-3, with 9 bases lining up with TRBD1. The CDR3 consists of 15 residues. V was pared by 3 bases and J by 2 bases, with 3 bases of the junction left unmatched. In germline, CDR1 is LNHDA, CDR2 SQIVND (reference sequence). The CDR3 DNA reads as TGTGCCAGTAGTATGAGGGACAGGGCCACAGATACGCAGTATTTT. It yields the protein CASSMRDRATDTQYF.

In its sample, this clonotype was seen a few times. This chain connects TRBV7-2 to TRBJ2-5; TRBD2 matches at 8 bases. Unmatched junction bases numbered 6, after V lost 2 bases and J lost 1 base. This CDR3 is built from 16 residues. Germline-derived CDR1 and CDR2 are SGHTA and FQGNSA. The CDR3 DNA reads TGTGCCAGCAGCTTAACTGGGGCGGGGGGCCAAGAGACCCAGTACTTC. Amino acid sequence: CASSLTGAGGQETQYF.

This clonotype was observed a handful of times. The genes are TRBV6-5 and TRBJ1-2; 7 bases map to TRBD1. Trimming cost V 1 base and J 3 bases; bases outside gene matches: 11. Looked up from germline, CDR1 is MNHEY and CDR2 is SVGAGI. The CDR3 has 17 amino acids. The CDR3 nucleotides are TGTGCCAGCAGTTACTTCAGCCCAACCGGGACAGACTATGGCTACACCTTC. As protein: CASSYFSPTGTDYGYTF.

The rearrangement uses TRBV28 and TRBJ2-1, with 11 positions matching TRBD1. V shed 10 bases, J shed 8 bases, and the junction held 7 bases outside the gene matches. Germline lookup yields CDR1 MDHEN and CDR2 SYDVKM. The CDR3 consists of 13 residues. CDR3 DNA: TGTGCCACCTCGGACAGGGGGCTCCATGAGCAGTTCTTC. Protein: CATSDRGLHEQFF.